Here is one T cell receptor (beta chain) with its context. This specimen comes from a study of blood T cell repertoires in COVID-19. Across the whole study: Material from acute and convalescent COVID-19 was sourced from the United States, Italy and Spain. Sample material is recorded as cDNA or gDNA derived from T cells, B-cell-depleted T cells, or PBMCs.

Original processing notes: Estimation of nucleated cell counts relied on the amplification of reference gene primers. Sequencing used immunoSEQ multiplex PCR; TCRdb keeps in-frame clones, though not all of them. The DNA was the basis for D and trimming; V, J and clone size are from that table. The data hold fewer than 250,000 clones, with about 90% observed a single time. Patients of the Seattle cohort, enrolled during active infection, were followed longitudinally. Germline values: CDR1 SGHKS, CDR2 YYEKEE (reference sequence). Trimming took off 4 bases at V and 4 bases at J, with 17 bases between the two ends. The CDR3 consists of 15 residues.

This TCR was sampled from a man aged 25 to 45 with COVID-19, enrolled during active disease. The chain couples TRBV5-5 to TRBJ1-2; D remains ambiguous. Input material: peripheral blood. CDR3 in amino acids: CASSPPGLETYGYTF. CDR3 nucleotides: TGTGCCAGCAGCCCACCCGGTCTGGAGACCTATGGCTACACCTTC.